Below, 4 T cell receptor beta chains from the same sample are listed, as sequenced in a study of control samples from healthy donors and cancer patients. Measured with immunoSEQ multiplex PCR; TCRdb has only the in-frame clones, and not every one. The sample has 50,000 to 55,000 clones, more than 70% seen once. The sequenced sample consisted of PBMCs. Source of these receptors: a man aged 40-50 years with colorectal cancer.

This chain connects TRBV30 to TRBJ1-2; no reliable D call. V was pared by 2 bases and J by 2 bases, with 12 bases between. The CDR3 has 14 residues. Germline V gene data show CDR1 as GTSNPN and CDR2 as SVGIG (reference sequence). The CDR3 DNA follows: TGTGCCTGGAGTCGCGGCAGGCCGAACTATGGCTACACCTTC. Translated: CAWSRGRPNYGYTF.

The genes are TRBV19 and TRBJ2-4; a possible D gene is TRBD1 (6 bases). Per germline, CDR1 LNHDA and CDR2 SQIVND (reference sequence). This CDR3 comprises 15 residues. V gave up 0 bases and J gave up 8 bases, with 14 bases separating them. DNA for the CDR3: TGTGCCAGTAGTATAGAGAGGGGGACCGGGGACATTCAGTACTTC. Amino acids: CASSIERGTGDIQYF.

The V gene is TRBV6-2 or TRBV6-3, the J gene TRBJ2-2; the D gene is possibly TRBD2 (6 bases). This CDR3 has 15 residues. The germline V gene encodes CDR1 MNHEY and CDR2 SVGEGT. Trimming cost V 4 bases and J 2 bases, with 11 bases left between them. CDR3 nucleotide sequence: TGTGCCAGCAGTTCGGTAGCGGCCAACACCGGGGAGCTGTTTTTT. Translation: CASSSVAANTGELFF.

The rearrangement links TRBV25-1 to TRBJ2-2; 14 bases line up with TRBD2. The V segment lost 7 bases and the J segment 4 bases; nucleotides outside the gene matches: 8. The CDR3 covers 17 residues. Germline loops: CDR1 MGHDK, CDR2 SYGVNS. The chain's CDR3 is CASTGLAGGWGTGELFF. In DNA form, the CDR3 reads TGTGCCAGCACAGGACTAGCGGGAGGTTGGGGCACCGGGGAGCTGTTTTTT.